This T cell receptor (beta chain) appears in the sequencing data of a study of a mutant IDH1 vaccine in newly diagnosed glioma. Study information: It was radiotherapy, temozolomide, or both that patients received previously, with most receiving both. Broader study findings: Overall, about 92% of patients had vaccine-induced immune responses.

Regarding time point: week 35, safety follow-up. Mutant IDH1 20-mer peptide, at 300 ug, made up each vaccine dose, with topical imiquimod. In weeks 1, 3, 5, 7, 11, 15, 19 and 23, patients were immunized, eight times in all. Sequencing was performed with immunoSEQ multiplex PCR; in TCRdb, only in-frame clones are kept and a portion is missing. The sample shows under 40,000 clones, roughly 80% of them seen only once. A remark on this clone: Antigen specificity is unknown.

V lost 4 bases and J lost 8, with 9 bases in between. The CDR3 sequence is 11 residues long. Per the germline V gene, CDR1 is SGHTS and CDR2 is YDEGEE. The gene calls are TRBV5-8 and TRBJ1-2; D unclear. This TCR came from a young woman with glioma. The sample in question was PBMCs, obtained from a glioma patient whose treatment included an IDH1 peptide vaccine. This chain's CDR3 is CASSPSVGYTF. CDR3 sequence (DNA): TGTGCCAGCAGCCCATCAGTCGGCTACACCTTC.